A selection of T cell receptor beta chains follows, all from one sample in a study of Graves' ophthalmopathy and Graves' hyperthyroidism. MiXCR was run by TCRdb on the multiplex PCR reads, yielding one entry per CDR3 protein. The sample has about 620,000 distinct CDR3 sequences, approximately 21% seen once. The sample comprised peripheral blood. The receptors here all came from a woman aged 18-30 years with stable Graves' hyperthyroidism. Some clones in this sample may be carry-over from other donors' samples. The CDR3 runs from the conserved cysteine through the conserved F or W. A D gene is named only where the DNA matches it firmly. Clone size is shown for a subset of rows, as once, few, many or a class of expanded clone.

CDR3aa,CDR3nt,j_gene,abundance,d_gene,v_gene
CATSETQYF,TGTGCCACCTCGGAGACCCAGTACTTC,TRBJ2-5,.,.,TRBV6-9
CASSYSLAGEGGELFF,TGTGCCAGCAGTTACTCCCTAGCGGGAGAAGGCGGGGAGCTGTTTTTT,TRBJ2-2,few,TRBD2,TRBV6-5
CATSNRDPPYEQYF,TGTGCCACCAGCAACAGGGATCCCCCCTACGAGCAGTACTTC,TRBJ2-7,many,.,TRBV15
CASSDPSGGTYEQYF,TGTGCCAGCAGTGACCCGTCAGGGGGGACCTACGAGCAGTACTTC,TRBJ2-7,.,.,TRBV2
CASSYRSDGYTF,TGTGCCAGCAGTTACAGAAGCGATGGCTACACCTTC,TRBJ1-2,many,.,TRBV12-3/TRBV12-4
CASSLGGELNQPQHF,TGTGCCAGCAGTTTAGGAGGAGAATTAAATCAGCCCCAGCATTTT,TRBJ1-5,many,.,TRBV12-3/TRBV12-4
CASSLTGNTEAFF,TGTGCCAGCAGTTTAACAGGGAACACTGAAGCTTTCTTT,TRBJ1-1,many,.,TRBV12-3/TRBV12-4
CASRGGARSYGYTF,TGTGCCAGCCGCGGTGGGGCTAGAAGCTATGGCTACACCTTC,TRBJ1-2,many,.,TRBV6-5
CASSFRGGGEETQYF,TGTGCCAGCAGTTTTCGAGGGGGCGGTGAGGAGACCCAGTACTTC,TRBJ2-5,many,TRBD1,TRBV12-3/TRBV12-4
CASSPRDSYQPQHF,TGTGCCAGCAGCCCCCGGGACTCTTATCAGCCCCAGCATTTT,TRBJ1-5,many,.,TRBV9
CASYSNTEAFF,TGTGCCAGCTATAGTAACACTGAAGCTTTCTTT,TRBJ1-1,many,.,TRBV7-2
CAWSPQLYGYTF,TGTGCCTGGAGTCCCCAGCTCTATGGCTACACCTTC,TRBJ1-2,.,.,TRBV30
CASTIGQGATGELFF,TGTGCCAGCACCATCGGACAGGGGGCAACCGGGGAGCTGTTTTTT,TRBJ2-2,many,TRBD1,TRBV6-5
CSARDKLAGGRTASTDTQYF,TGCAGTGCTAGAGATAAGCTAGCGGGAGGCCGTACTGCTAGCACAGATACGCAGTATTTT,TRBJ2-3,many,TRBD2,TRBV20-1
CASSPTITDTQYF,TGTGCCAGCAGTCCCACCATCACAGATACGCAGTATTTT,TRBJ2-3,.,.,TRBV11-3
CSALQGYGGYTF,TGCAGTGCTCTACAGGGATATGGTGGCTACACCTTC,TRBJ1-2,.,.,TRBV20-1
CSASGTGTSYEQYF,TGCAGTGCTAGCGGGACCGGCACTTCCTACGAGCAGTACTTC,TRBJ2-7,few,.,TRBV20-1
CASRIGSGNTLHEQYF,TGTGCCAGCAGGATAGGTAGCGGGAACACCCTCCACGAGCAGTACTTC,TRBJ2-7,many,TRBD2,TRBV28
CASSPGQGLFMNTEAFF,TGCGCCAGCAGCCCTGGACAGGGGCTCTTTATGAACACTGAAGCTTTCTTT,TRBJ1-1,many,TRBD1,TRBV5-1
CASSNRGTNTEAFF,TGTGCCAGCAGTAACAGGGGCACGAACACTGAAGCTTTCTTT,TRBJ1-1,many,TRBD1,TRBV6-5
CASSFSWSGKETQYF,TGTGCCAGCAGTTTTAGTTGGTCGGGTAAAGAGACCCAGTACTTC,TRBJ2-5,many,.,TRBV12-3/TRBV12-4
CASSLASGGALSSYEQYF,TGCGCCAGCAGCTTGGCCAGCGGGGGGGCGTTGAGCTCCTACGAGCAGTACTTC,TRBJ2-7,.,TRBD2,TRBV5-1
CAWSSTGGYNEQYF,TGTGCCTGGAGTTCGACAGGGGGCTATAACGAGCAGTACTTC,TRBJ2-7,.,TRBD1,TRBV30
CSATPTRRSSYEQYF,TGCAGTGCTACCCCGACTAGACGAAGCTCCTACGAGCAGTACTTC,TRBJ2-7,many,.,TRBV20-1
CASSEDARWGTEAFF,TGTGCCAGCAGTGAAGACGCCAGGTGGGGCACTGAAGCTTTCTTT,TRBJ1-1,many,.,TRBV6-1
CASSLGVWRAEAFF,TGTGCCAGCAGCTTAGGAGTTTGGAGGGCTGAAGCTTTCTTT,TRBJ1-1,.,.,TRBV7-2
CASSPLPGLAGGSGDTQYF,TGTGCCAGCAGCCCTTTACCCGGACTAGCGGGAGGCTCCGGAGATACCCAGTACTTC,TRBJ2-5,.,TRBD2,TRBV6-2/TRBV6-3
CASSEGRYTEAFF,TGTGCCAGCAGTGAGGGCAGATACACTGAAGCTTTCTTT,TRBJ1-1,many,.,TRBV6-4